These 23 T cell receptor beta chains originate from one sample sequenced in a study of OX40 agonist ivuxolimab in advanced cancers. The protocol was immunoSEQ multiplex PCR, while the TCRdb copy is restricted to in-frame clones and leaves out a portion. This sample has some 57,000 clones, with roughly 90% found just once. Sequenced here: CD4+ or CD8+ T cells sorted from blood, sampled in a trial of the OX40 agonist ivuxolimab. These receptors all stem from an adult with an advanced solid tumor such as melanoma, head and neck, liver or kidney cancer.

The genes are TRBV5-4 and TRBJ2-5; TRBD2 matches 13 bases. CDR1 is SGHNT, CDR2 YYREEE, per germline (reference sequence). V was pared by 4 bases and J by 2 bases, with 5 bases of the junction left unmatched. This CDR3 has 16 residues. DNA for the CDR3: TGTGCCAGCAGCGGACTAGCGGGAGCGGCACAAGAGACCCAGTACTTC. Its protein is CASSGLAGAAQETQYF.

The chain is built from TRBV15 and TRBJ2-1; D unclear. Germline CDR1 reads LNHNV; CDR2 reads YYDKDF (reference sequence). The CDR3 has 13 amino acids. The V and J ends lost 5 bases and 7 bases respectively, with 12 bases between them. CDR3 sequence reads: CATSLPVSNEQFF. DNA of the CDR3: TGTGCCACCAGCCTACCAGTCTCGAATGAGCAGTTCTTC.

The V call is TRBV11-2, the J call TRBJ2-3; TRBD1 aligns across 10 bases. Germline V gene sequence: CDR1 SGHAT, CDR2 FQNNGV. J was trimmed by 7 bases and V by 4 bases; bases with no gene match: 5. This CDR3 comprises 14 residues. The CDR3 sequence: CASSWGDRGNTQYF. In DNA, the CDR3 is TGTGCCAGCAGCTGGGGGGACAGGGGAAATACGCAGTATTTT.

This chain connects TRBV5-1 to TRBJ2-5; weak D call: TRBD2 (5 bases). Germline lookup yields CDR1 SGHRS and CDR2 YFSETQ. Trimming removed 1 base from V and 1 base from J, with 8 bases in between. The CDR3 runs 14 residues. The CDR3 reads CASSLSAGQETQYF. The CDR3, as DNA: TGCGCCAGCAGCTTGAGTGCGGGCCAAGAGACCCAGTACTTC.

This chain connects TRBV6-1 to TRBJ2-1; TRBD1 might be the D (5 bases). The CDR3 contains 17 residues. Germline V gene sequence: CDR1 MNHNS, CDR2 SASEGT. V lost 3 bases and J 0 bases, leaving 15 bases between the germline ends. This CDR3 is CASSELLGASSYNEQFF. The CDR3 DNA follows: TGTGCCAGCAGTGAGCTTCTAGGGGCAAGCTCCTACAATGAGCAGTTCTTC.

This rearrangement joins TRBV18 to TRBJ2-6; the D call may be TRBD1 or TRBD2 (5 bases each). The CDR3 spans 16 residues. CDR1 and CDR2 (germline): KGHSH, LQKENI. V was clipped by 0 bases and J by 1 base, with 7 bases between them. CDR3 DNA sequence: TGTGCCAGCTCACCACCGGGGGTGTCTGGGGCCAACGTCCTGACTTTC. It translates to CASSPPGVSGANVLTF.

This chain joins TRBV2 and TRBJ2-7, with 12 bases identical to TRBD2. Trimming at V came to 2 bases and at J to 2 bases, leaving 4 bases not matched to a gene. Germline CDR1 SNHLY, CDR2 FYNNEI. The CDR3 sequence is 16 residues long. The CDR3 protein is CASSEPSGRGAYEQYF. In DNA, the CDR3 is TGTGCCAGCAGTGAACCTAGCGGGAGGGGCGCCTACGAGCAGTACTTC.

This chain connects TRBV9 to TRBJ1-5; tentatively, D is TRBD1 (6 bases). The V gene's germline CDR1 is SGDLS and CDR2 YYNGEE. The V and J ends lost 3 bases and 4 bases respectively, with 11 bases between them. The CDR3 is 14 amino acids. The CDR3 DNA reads TGTGCCAGCAGCGAGGGGCAGGGGAATCAGCCCCAGCATTTT. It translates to CASSEGQGNQPQHF.

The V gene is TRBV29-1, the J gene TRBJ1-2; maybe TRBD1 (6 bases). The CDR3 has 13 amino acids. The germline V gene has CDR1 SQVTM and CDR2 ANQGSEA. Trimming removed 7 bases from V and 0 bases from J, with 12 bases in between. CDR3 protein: CSDQTGTNYGYTF. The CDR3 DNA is TGCAGCGACCAGACAGGAACTAACTATGGCTACACCTTC. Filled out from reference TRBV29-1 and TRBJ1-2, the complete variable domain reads SAVISQKPSRDICQRGTSLTIQCQVDSQVTMMFWYRQQPGQSLTLIATANQGSEATYESGFVIDKFPISRPNLTFSTLTVSNMSPEDSSIYLCSDQTGTNYGYTFGSGTRLTVV.

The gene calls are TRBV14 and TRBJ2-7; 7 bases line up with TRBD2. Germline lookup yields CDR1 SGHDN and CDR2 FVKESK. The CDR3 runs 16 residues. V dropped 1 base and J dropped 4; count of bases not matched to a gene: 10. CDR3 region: CASSQGVRDYLYEQYF. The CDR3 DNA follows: TGTGCCAGCAGCCAAGGGGTCCGGGACTACCTATACGAGCAGTACTTC.

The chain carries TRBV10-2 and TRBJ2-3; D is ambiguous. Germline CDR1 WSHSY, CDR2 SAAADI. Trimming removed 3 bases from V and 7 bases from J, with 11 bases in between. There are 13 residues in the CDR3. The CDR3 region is CASSEASYYTQYF. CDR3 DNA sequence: TGCGCCAGCAGTGAAGCTAGTTATTATACGCAGTATTTT.

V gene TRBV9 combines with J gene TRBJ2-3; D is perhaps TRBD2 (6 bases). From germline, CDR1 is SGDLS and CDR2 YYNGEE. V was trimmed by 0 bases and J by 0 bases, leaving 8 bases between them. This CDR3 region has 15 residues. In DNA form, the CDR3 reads TGTGCCAGCAGCGTAGTAGGAGGGAGCACAGATACGCAGTATTTT. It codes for CASSVVGGSTDTQYF.

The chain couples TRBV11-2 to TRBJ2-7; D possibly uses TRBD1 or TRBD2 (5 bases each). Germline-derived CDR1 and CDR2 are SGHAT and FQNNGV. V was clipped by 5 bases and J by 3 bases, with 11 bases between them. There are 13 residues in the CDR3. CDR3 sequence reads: CASSRDVNYEQYF. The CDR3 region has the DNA TGTGCCAGCAGCCGGGACGTAAACTACGAGCAGTACTTC.

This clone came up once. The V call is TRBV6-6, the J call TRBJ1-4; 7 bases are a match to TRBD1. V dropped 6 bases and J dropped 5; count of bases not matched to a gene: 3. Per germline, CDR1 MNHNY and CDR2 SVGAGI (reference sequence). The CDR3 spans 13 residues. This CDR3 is CASRPRGNEKLFF. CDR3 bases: TGTGCCAGCAGACCCAGGGGGAATGAAAAACTGTTTTTT.

Here the CDR3 reads CAISDDREGEKLFF. The CDR3 region has the DNA TGTGCCATCAGTGACGATAGGGAGGGCGAAAAACTGTTTTTT. V is TRBV10-3 and J is TRBJ1-4; no reliable D call. V lost 3 bases, J lost 8 bases, and 13 bases lay in between. The germline V gene has CDR1 ENHRY and CDR2 SYGVKD. CDR3 length: 14 residues.

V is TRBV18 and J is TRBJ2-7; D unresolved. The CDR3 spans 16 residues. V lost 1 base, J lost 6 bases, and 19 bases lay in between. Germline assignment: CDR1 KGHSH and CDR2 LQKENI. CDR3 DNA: TGTGCCAGCTCACCACAGTACTCCCGCCGAGCCGGCGAGCAGTACTTC. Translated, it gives CASSPQYSRRAGEQYF.

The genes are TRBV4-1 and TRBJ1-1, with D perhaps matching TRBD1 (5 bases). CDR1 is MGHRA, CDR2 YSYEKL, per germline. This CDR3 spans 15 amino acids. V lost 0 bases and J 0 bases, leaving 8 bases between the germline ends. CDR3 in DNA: TGCGCCAGCAGCCAAGAGGGGGGGATGAACACTGAAGCTTTCTTT. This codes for CASSQEGGMNTEAFF.

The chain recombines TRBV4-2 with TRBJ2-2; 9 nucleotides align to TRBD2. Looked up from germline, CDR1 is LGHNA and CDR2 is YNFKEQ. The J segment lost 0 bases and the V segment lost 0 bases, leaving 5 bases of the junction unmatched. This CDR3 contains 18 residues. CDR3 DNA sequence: TGTGCCAGCAGCCAAGAGGTAGCGGGGGCCACGAACACCGGGGAGCTGTTTTTT. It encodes CASSQEVAGATNTGELFF.

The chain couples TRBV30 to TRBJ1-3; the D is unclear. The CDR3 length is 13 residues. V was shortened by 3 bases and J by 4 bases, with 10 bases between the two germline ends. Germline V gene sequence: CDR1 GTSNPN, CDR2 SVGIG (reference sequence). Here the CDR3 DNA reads TGTGCCTGGAGAGTATCGGGAGGAAACACCATATATTTT. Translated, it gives CAWRVSGGNTIYF.

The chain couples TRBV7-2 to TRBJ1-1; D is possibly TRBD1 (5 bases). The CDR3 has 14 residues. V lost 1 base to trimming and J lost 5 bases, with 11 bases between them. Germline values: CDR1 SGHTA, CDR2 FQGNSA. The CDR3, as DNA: TGTGCCAGCAGCTTAGGGACATACGAAACTGAAGCTTTCTTT. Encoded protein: CASSLGTYETEAFF.

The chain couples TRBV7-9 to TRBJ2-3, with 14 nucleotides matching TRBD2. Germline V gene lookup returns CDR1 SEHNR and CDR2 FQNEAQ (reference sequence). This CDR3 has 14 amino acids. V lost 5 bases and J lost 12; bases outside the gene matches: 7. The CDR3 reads CASSNGLAGGHQYF. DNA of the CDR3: TGTGCCAGCAGCAACGGACTAGCGGGGGGCCATCAGTATTTT. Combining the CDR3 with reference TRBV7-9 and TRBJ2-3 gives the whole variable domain DTGVSQNPRHKITKRGQNVTFRCDPISEHNRLYWYRQTLGQGPEFLTYFQNEAQLEKSRLLSDRFSAERPKGSFSTLEIQRTEQGDSAMYLCASSNGLAGGHQYFGPGTRLTVL.

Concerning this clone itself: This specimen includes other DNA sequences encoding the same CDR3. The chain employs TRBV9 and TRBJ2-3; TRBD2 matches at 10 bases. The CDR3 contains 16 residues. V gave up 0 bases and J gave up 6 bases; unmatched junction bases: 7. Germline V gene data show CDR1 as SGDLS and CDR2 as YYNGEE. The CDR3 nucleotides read TGTGCCAGCAGCGTAGCGACAGCTAGCGGGAGTGATACGCAGTATTTT. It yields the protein CASSVATASGSDTQYF.

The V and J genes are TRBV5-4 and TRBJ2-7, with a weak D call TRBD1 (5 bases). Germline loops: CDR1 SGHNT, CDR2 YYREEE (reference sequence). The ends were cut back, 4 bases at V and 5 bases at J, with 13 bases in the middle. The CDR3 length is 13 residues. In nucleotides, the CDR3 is TGTGCCAGCAGCCCCAGGGTTGACCACGAGCAGTACTTC. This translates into CASSPRVDHEQYF.